Listed below are T cell receptor beta chains from one sample, sequenced in a study of control samples from healthy donors and cancer patients. The method was immunoSEQ multiplex PCR; TCRdb's version includes in-frame clones alone and lacks a portion of them. The data contain 70,000 or so clones, approximately 80% of them seen just once; the ten biggest clones take up 28%. Sequencing was done on a sample of blood. The receptors come from a man aged 45-65 years in good health. Each CDR3 is given with its conserved first and last residue. The D gene is left open where the match is weak. Clone size is given for some rows only: seen once, a few or many times, or a class if the clone is expanded.

TGTGCCACCAGTGATCCGGGCCGTACCTCCTACGAGCAGTACTTC	CATSDPGRTSYEQYF	TRBJ2-7	TRBV24-1	NA	NA
TGTGCCACTCGGACAGGATTGAACACTGAAGCTTTCTTT	CATRTGLNTEAFF	TRBJ1-1	TRBV24-1	once	TRBD1
TGTGCTACCCAAGGGAGAGGGTTAAATGAGCAGTTCTTC	CATQGRGLNEQFF	TRBJ2-1	TRBV12-5	NA	NA
TGCGCCAGCAGCTCCTACGCCGGATCTTACAATGAGCAGTTCTTC	CASSSYAGSYNEQFF	TRBJ2-1	TRBV5-1	NA	NA
TGTGCCAGCAGCTCCCGAGGTGGGGTTGTTGCCCTCCACTTT	CASSSRGGVVALHF	TRBJ1-6	TRBV7-2	NA	NA
TGTGCCACCAGCAGAGATGCCGGAAATAATAATTCACCCCTCCACTTT	CATSRDAGNNNSPLHF	TRBJ1-6	TRBV15	NA	NA
TGTGCCAGCACGGTCGGGGGGCGTACTGGAAACACCATATATTTT	CASTVGGRTGNTIYF	TRBJ1-3	TRBV5-4	NA	NA
TGTGCCAGCAGCCAAGGCAGGGGTACCGGGGAGCTGTTTTTT	CASSQGRGTGELFF	TRBJ2-2	TRBV3-1/TRBV3-2	NA	NA
TGTGCCAGGCGAGCGGGACGGGGCGTCCTGACTTTC	CARRAGRGVLTF	TRBJ2-6	TRBV2	NA	TRBD2
TGTGCCAGCAGCCTAACGGCAACGAACACCGGGGAGCTGTTTTTT	CASSLTATNTGELFF	TRBJ2-2	TRBV7-6	NA	NA
TGCAGCGTTGAGGGACAGGGCTTCAATGAGCAGTTCTTC	CSVEGQGFNEQFF	TRBJ2-1	TRBV29-1	NA	TRBD1
TGTGCCAGCAGCTCCTATTACCGGGACGATGGCACAGATACGCAGTATTTT	CASSSYYRDDGTDTQYF	TRBJ2-3	TRBV7-9	NA	NA
TGTGCCAGTAGTATAGATCAGGGGGGCGTGAATACTGAAGCTTTCTTT	CASSIDQGGVNTEAFF	TRBJ1-1	TRBV19	NA	TRBD1
TGTGCCAGCTCACCCGGACAGGGAGGCTCTGGAAACACCATATATTTT	CASSPGQGGSGNTIYF	TRBJ1-3	TRBV18	NA	TRBD1
TGTGCCAGCGGCCGCAACTACGAGCAGTACTTC	CASGRNYEQYF	TRBJ2-7	TRBV7-2	once	NA
TGTGCCAGTATGGCAGGGCCGGAGCAGTACTTC	CASMAGPEQYF	TRBJ2-7	TRBV19	NA	NA
TGTGCCAGCAGCGTACGGGACGAGCGGGAAGAGACCCAGTACTTC	CASSVRDEREETQYF	TRBJ2-5	TRBV9	few	NA
TGTGCCAGTAGGGGGCCGGGACAGGGGATGCAGACCCAGTACTTC	CASRGPGQGMQTQYF	TRBJ2-5	TRBV19	once	TRBD1
TGTGCCAGTAGTTCTCGCGGGGGGAACAACGAGCAGTACTTC	CASSSRGGNNEQYF	TRBJ2-7	TRBV19	NA	TRBD2
TGTGCCAGCAGCTGGGGTACTGCCCCCTACGAGCAGTACTTC	CASSWGTAPYEQYF	TRBJ2-7	TRBV11-3	once	NA
TGTGCCAGCAGCTTGGTGAACACCATATATTTT	CASSLVNTIYF	TRBJ1-3	TRBV5-6	few	NA
TGCGCCAGCAGCCGGCAACTTACGGCGGGGTCTGGAAACACCATATATTTT	CASSRQLTAGSGNTIYF	TRBJ1-3	TRBV4-3	NA	NA
TGTGCCACCAGTGACCACGGGGGGCTCGCGCAGTATTTT	CATSDHGGLAQYF	TRBJ2-3	TRBV24-1	NA	NA
TGTGCCAGCTCAACCACGGGACAGGGGGCAGGTTCACCCCTCCACTTT	CASSTTGQGAGSPLHF	TRBJ1-6	TRBV18	few	TRBD1
TGTGCCAGCAGCTTCACAAGCTCTAACTATGGCTACACCTTC	CASSFTSSNYGYTF	TRBJ1-2	TRBV5-6	NA	NA
TGTGCCAGTTCAGGGCCTCTGGGACCGAACGAGCAGTACTTC	CASSGPLGPNEQYF	TRBJ2-7	TRBV3-1/TRBV3-2	few	NA
TGTGCCAGCAGTCTTCCGGGTGTCTCCGAGCAGTACTTC	CASSLPGVSEQYF	TRBJ2-7	TRBV6-2/TRBV6-3	NA	NA